The T cell receptor (beta chain) described here comes from a study of cytomegalovirus exposure and HLA in healthy donors. On this clone: Its specificity is unknown.

PCR amplification relied on 60 Vbeta primers (plus 13 Jbeta primers). Profiled with immunoSEQ multiplex PCR; TCRdb holds only in-frame clones, not every one. The sample lists approximately 180,000 clones, less than 85% occurring once. Overall study findings and caveats: Among TCR sequences, most were rare, though some public TCRs appeared in many donors.

Sequenced material: PBMCs. The TCR was taken from a man aged 18-30 years in good health and CMV-seronegative.

The DNA of the CDR3 is TGTGCCAGCAGTTATAACCCCGGGACAGGGTTGAGCGAGCAGTACTTC. It yields the protein CASSYNPGTGLSEQYF. The V and J genes are TRBV27 and TRBJ2-7; 9 bases map to TRBD1. Germline trimming cut 4 bases from V and 6 bases from J; bases unmatched to any gene: 13. The germline V gene has CDR1 MNHEY and CDR2 SMNVEV (reference sequence). The CDR3 totals 16 residues.